This T cell receptor beta chain derives from a study of CD8+ T cells in alopecia areata. About the research overall: Percent of scalp involved defined treated patients' severity scores. Study-wide results and limits: Scalp and blood retained many expanded lesional clones during tofacitinib.

The CDR3 spans 12 residues. The germline V and J ends were trimmed by 0 bases and 4 bases, with 4 bases remaining between them. CDR1 and CDR2 (germline): SEHNR, FQNEAQ (reference sequence). Sequencing relied on a cDNA template that was reverse transcribed from extracted RNA. Repertoires were generated with immunoSEQ multiplex PCR, while TCRdb's copy carries only in-frame clones and drops some. In the table there are 80,000 to 100,000 clones, roughly two fifths of which are singletons. As regards this clone: The antigen is not known.

Treatment reported: oral pan-JAK inhibitor, 5-10 mg twice daily. The receptor was isolated from a human donor with alopecia areata. Here the sequenced sample was CD8+ T cells sorted from blood, taken at week 24, from a patient treated with tofacitinib. V is TRBV7-9 and J is TRBJ2-7, with D hard to call. CDR3 amino acids: CASSLAIYEQYF. The CDR3 nucleotides are TGTGCCAGCAGCTTAGCCATATACGAGCAGTACTTC.